This T cell receptor beta chain derives from a study of control samples from healthy donors and cancer patients. Here immunoSEQ multiplex PCR was the method, and the copy in TCRdb shows in-frame clones only, minus some. The sample consists of approximately 100,000 clones, roughly 92% of them appearing once. V gave up 0 bases and J gave up 4 bases, with 6 bases separating them. The CDR3 runs to 13 residues. The germline V gene has CDR1 MGHDK and CDR2 SYGVNS. This clone has just one count. V usage is TRBV25-1 and J usage is TRBJ2-5, with unresolved D. Input material: blood. This sequence was found in a human donor in good health. The donor label of this sample is uncertain. The CDR3 bases are TGTGCCAGCAGTGAATACGGAGTAGAGACCCAGTACTTC. It is translated as CASSEYGVETQYF.